Listed below are T cell receptor beta chains from one sample, sequenced in a study of human T cells and chemical hapten exposure. Using its own MiXCR run on the RACE reads, TCRdb lists one record per CDR3 protein. The repertoire consists of 200,000 to 300,000 distinct CDR3 sequences, with 8.6% occurring once and the leading ten covering over 2%. The sample was whole blood, taken in connection with sensitization to the hapten diphenylcyclopropenone (DPC). These receptors came from a woman aged 40 to 50 with alopecia areata. Some clones in this sample may be carry-over from other donors' samples. Both conserved end residues are part of each CDR3. The order of the fields is J gene, D gene, V gene, clone size, CDR3 DNA, CDR3 protein. A D gene is named only where the DNA matches it firmly. Size values are once, few and many counts, or a class for expanded clones, and some rows have none.

>TRBJ2-7|.|TRBV5-1|few
TGCGCCACCCCCGGGGGGAGGGGGCGGTACGAGCAGTACTTC
CATPGGRGRYEQYF
>TRBJ2-7|TRBD1|TRBV20-1|.
TGCAGTGCTAGCTCCCAACAGGGGACCTACGAGCAGTACTTC
CSASSQQGTYEQYF
>TRBJ2-1|.|TRBV27|.
TGTGCCAGCAGTTTATCTCTGGCAGGGGAGCAGTTCTTC
CASSLSLAGEQFF
>TRBJ2-7|TRBD1|TRBV29-1|many
TGCAGCGTTGTCCAATACAGGGGTCAGGAGCAGTACTTC
CSVVQYRGQEQYF
>TRBJ2-1|TRBD1|TRBV10-3|few
TGTGCCATCACGAATCCGGGACAGGGATACAATGAGCAGTTCTTC
CAITNPGQGYNEQFF
>TRBJ1-5|.|TRBV27|many
TGTGCCAGCAGTTTATTTGGGCAGCCCCAGCATTTT
CASSLFGQPQHF
>TRBJ2-1|.|TRBV28|.
TGTGCCAGCAGTTTTAGCGGAAACCTGTTCTTC
CASSFSGNLFF
>TRBJ2-7|.|TRBV25-1|few
TGTGCCAGCAGTGAGACGGACTACGAGCAGTACTTC
CASSETDYEQYF
>TRBJ1-5|.|TRBV5-3|.
TGTGCCAGAAGCTTGGCGGGCCACACAGGGTCCAATCAGCCCCAGCATTTT
CARSLAGHTGSNQPQHF
>TRBJ1-2|.|TRBV5-6|few
TGTGCCAGCAGCCGAGCGGCCCGCTTCGACTATGGCTACACCTTC
CASSRAARFDYGYTF
>TRBJ2-2|.|TRBV9|few
TGTGCCAGCAGCGTCGAGTTAGCGGACACCGGGGAGCTGTTTTTT
CASSVELADTGELFF
>TRBJ2-1|.|TRBV10-3|few
TGTGCCATCAGTGCCAGTACGAGCTCCTACAATGAGCAGTTCTTC
CAISASTSSYNEQFF
>TRBJ1-6|.|TRBV5-1|few
TGCGCCAGCAGCTTGGATATGGCCGTGGAAAATTCACCCCTCCACTTT
CASSLDMAVENSPLHF
>TRBJ1-5|.|TRBV6-2/TRBV6-3|.
TGTGCCAGCAGCGGACCCGGAGGAAGCAATCAGACCCAGCATTTT
CASSGPGGSNQTQHF
>TRBJ2-5|.|TRBV6-2/TRBV6-3|few
TGTGCCAGCAGCAAATTCAGGGTAGAGACCCAGTACTTC
CASSKFRVETQYF
>TRBJ1-6|.|TRBV7-2|few
TGTGCCAGCAGCTTAGCGGACAGCACCCTCCACTTT
CASSLADSTLHF
>TRBJ1-1|.|TRBV6-2/TRBV6-3|.
TGTGCCAGCAGTTACGGACCCTTTGAGACTTTCTTT
CASSYGPFETFF
>TRBJ2-3|TRBD2|TRBV5-1|many
TGCGCCAGCAGCATTGGACTAGTAGGGGATACGCAGTATTTT
CASSIGLVGDTQYF
>TRBJ2-1|TRBD2|TRBV20-1|many
TGCAGTGCTAGACTCCCTAGCGGGAGTCTGAATGAGCAGTTCTTC
CSARLPSGSLNEQFF
>TRBJ2-5|TRBD2|TRBV20-1|few
TGCAGTGCTTACAGCGGGAGTGGCGAGACCCAGTACTTC
CSAYSGSGETQYF
>TRBJ2-1|TRBD2|TRBV6-5|.
TGTGCCAGCTCCCCCGGGAGGAATCACAATGAGCAGTTCTTC
CASSPGRNHNEQFF
>TRBJ1-1|TRBD1|TRBV2|.
TGTGCCAGCAGTTTGGACAGGTCGAGCACTGAAGCTTTCTTT
CASSLDRSSTEAFF
>TRBJ2-3|TRBD2|TRBV6-6|.
TGTGCCAGCAGTTACCGGCTCCTAGCGGGAGGGGAGGAATTCACAGATACGCAGTATTTT
CASSYRLLAGGEEFTDTQYF
>TRBJ2-5|.|TRBV7-8|few
TGTGCCAGCATCTCTCAGCGGAGCCCCTCAGAGACCCAGTACTTC
CASISQRSPSETQYF
>TRBJ2-3|TRBD1|TRBV3-1|many
TGTGCCAGCAGCCCGAGCAGGGGGAAGGGGACAGATACGCAGTATTTT
CASSPSRGKGTDTQYF
>TRBJ1-1|TRBD1|TRBV29-1|few
TGCAGCGTTGTGGGACAGGGGGAAGAGTACACTGAAGCTTTCTTT
CSVVGQGEEYTEAFF
>TRBJ1-2|TRBD1|TRBV29-1|many
TGCAGCGTTGGGGCAGGGGGGATCTATGGCTACACCTTC
CSVGAGGIYGYTF
>TRBJ1-1|.|TRBV29-1|few
TGCAGCGTTGAAGTCCGGGATCCGATGAAAGCTTTCTTT
CSVEVRDPMKAFF
>TRBJ1-6|.|TRBV28|.
TGTGCCAGCTGTACATCGCAGGGAGATAATTCACCCCTCCACTTT
CASCTSQGDNSPLHF
>TRBJ2-1|.|TRBV9|.
TGTGCCAGCAGCGTAGGGGGGCAGGCCCATGAGCAGTTCTTC
CASSVGGQAHEQFF
>TRBJ2-7|.|TRBV20-1|.
TGCGTGGGACGAGACGGGTCCTACGAGCAGTACTTC
CVGRDGSYEQYF
>TRBJ2-7|TRBD1|TRBV6-5|few
TGTGCCAGCAGTTATGGGGACAGGGGACTCGAGCAGTACTTC
CASSYGDRGLEQYF